This T cell receptor beta chain originates from a study of blood T cell repertoires in COVID-19. The repertoire was sequenced with immunoSEQ multiplex PCR; TCRdb's copy has only in-frame clones and lacks some. The data show roughly 280,000 clones, with 89% seen just once and approximately 2% held by the top ten. Looked up from germline, CDR1 is SGHVS and CDR2 is FQNEAQ. Deletions cut 1 base from V and 3 bases from J, with 7 bases between. The CDR3 is 13 amino acids. The chain is built from TRBV7-8 and TRBJ2-7, with D tentatively TRBD2 (6 bases). The sample taken for sequencing was PBMCs or T cells enriched from blood (not recorded which). This sequence originates from a woman aged 55-70 years who had recovered from COVID-19. CDR3: CASSLGGNYEQYF. CDR3 sequence (DNA): TGTGCCAGCAGCTTAGGCGGGAACTACGAGCAGTACTTC.